This T cell receptor beta chain came from a study of shared clonotypes between healthy human individuals. Germline CDR1 LNHDA, CDR2 SQIVND (reference sequence). The V gene end was trimmed by 3 bases and the J gene end by 6 bases; junction bases not matched to a gene: 6. This CDR3 has 15 amino acids. Findings of the study overall: Although depth was large, rarefaction showed that sequencing of the sorted subsets was incomplete. Since donors were few, the genetic and exposure-history diversity represented was limited.

TCRdb's table, derived via immunoSEQ multiplex PCR, lists solely in-frame clones and lacks some. The sample has a few million clones, 85% to 95% seen once. To note about this clone: Antigen: not known.

HIV-negative, healthy adults without recent acute infections or vaccinations were the donors. Donors comprised only Caucasian adults living in Nashville, Tennessee. The V and J genes are TRBV19 and TRBJ2-4, with 9 bases fitting TRBD2. The sequenced sample was naive CD4+ T cells from PBMCs. Described subset: CD45RA+ positively selected. This clonotype was obtained from a man aged 18 to 30 in good health. Some clones in this sample may be carry-over from other donors' samples. The CDR3 DNA follows: TGTGCCAGTAGTATCCAGGGCGGGAGGGGAAACATTCAGTACTTC. Translating gives CASSIQGGRGNIQYF. Variable domain in full (rest from reference TRBV19 and TRBJ2-4): DGGITQSPKYLFRKEGQNVTLSCEQNLNHDAMYWYRQDPGQGLRLIYYSQIVNDFQKGDIAEGYSVSREKKESFPLTVTSAQKNPTAFYLCASSIQGGRGNIQYFGAGTRLSVL.